The 11 T cell receptor beta chains below were found in one sample sequenced in a study of blood T cell repertoires in COVID-19. The method was immunoSEQ multiplex PCR; TCRdb's version includes in-frame clones alone and lacks a portion of them. Seen here are around 140,000 clones, 70% to 80% observed once, and the top ten hold roughly 9%. Material: peripheral blood. These receptors were collected from a woman aged 45-65 years with active or convalescent COVID-19.

The chain carries TRBV9 and TRBJ2-1, with a tentative D call TRBD2 (6 bases). Germline CDR1 is SGDLS and CDR2 is YYNGEE. The CDR3 is made up of 14 amino acids. The V end was cut by 4 bases, the J end by 8 bases, with 16 bases between. For the CDR3, the DNA is TGTGCCAGCAGCCCGACAGCGCGCGGGGATGAGCAGTTCTTC. It translates to CASSPTARGDEQFF.

V is TRBV6-6 and J is TRBJ1-5, with D perhaps matching TRBD1 (6 bases). Germline CDR1 MNHNY, CDR2 SVGAGI (reference sequence). V shed 6 bases and J shed 6 bases, with 15 bases lying between them. The CDR3 is made up of 14 amino acids. This CDR3 reads CASSPGQRTQPQHF. CDR3 DNA: TGTGCCAGCAGCCCCGGACAGAGAACTCAGCCCCAGCATTTT.

The chain uses TRBV3-1 (or the pseudogene TRBV3-2) and TRBJ2-7, with 12 bases aligning to TRBD2. CDR1 LGHDT and CDR2 YNNKEL come from the germline V gene (reference sequence). CDR3 size: 17 residues. Unmatched junction bases numbered 9, after V lost 0 bases and J lost 6 bases. CDR3 region: CASSQDPSGRDRVEQYF. The DNA for the CDR3 is TGTGCCAGCAGCCAAGATCCTAGCGGGAGGGATCGGGTCGAGCAGTACTTC.

The chain joins TRBV7-6 to TRBJ2-2, with 7 bases lining up with TRBD2. Germline V lookup: CDR1 SGHVS, CDR2 FNYEAQ. The CDR3 totals 15 residues. V lost 5 bases, J lost 2 bases, and 5 bases stayed unmatched. CDR3 in amino acids: CASSLASGNTGELFF. CDR3 coding DNA: TGTGCCAGCAGCCTGGCTAGCGGAAACACCGGGGAGCTGTTTTTT.

The sample holds a few counts of this clone. This chain connects TRBV3-1 (or the pseudogene TRBV3-2) to TRBJ2-5; TRBD2 matches 14 bases. This CDR3 contains 15 residues. Germline V CDR1 and CDR2: LGHDT, YNNKEL (reference sequence). V lost 4 bases to trimming and J lost 4 bases; unmatched junction nucleotides: 2. DNA for the CDR3: TGTGCCAGCAGCCGACTAGCGGGGGGGAGAGAGACCCAGTACTTC. This codes for CASSRLAGGRETQYF.

This chain connects TRBV11-2 to TRBJ2-5, with 9 bases identical to TRBD2. Germline values: CDR1 SGHAT, CDR2 FQNNGV. The V segment lost 6 bases and the J segment 5 bases; nucleotides outside the gene matches: 7. CDR3 length equals 14 residues. The DNA of the CDR3 is TGTGCCAGCAGGCGGGGGGGCGGGCGGGAGACCCAGTACTTC. It is translated as CASRRGGGRETQYF.

V and J are TRBV5-6 and TRBJ1-2; no reliable D call. V lost 0 bases and J lost 7, with 16 bases in between. The CDR3 consists of 15 residues. Germline assignment: CDR1 SGHDT and CDR2 YYEEEE. The CDR3 nucleotides are TGTGCCAGCAGCTTGGTCACGGCCGGAGACCCTGGCTACACCTTC. It is translated as CASSLVTAGDPGYTF. Supplemented by reference TRBV5-6 and TRBJ1-2, the full variable domain reads DAGVTQSPTHLIKTRGQQVTLRCSPKSGHDTVSWYQQALGQGPQFIFQYYEEEERQRGNFPDRFSGHQFPNYSSELNVNALLLGDSALYLCASSLVTAGDPGYTFGSGTRLTVV.

The chain carries TRBV2 and TRBJ1-2, with D unclear. The germline V gene has CDR1 SNHLY and CDR2 FYNNEI. This CDR3 spans 15 amino acids. Trimming cost V 0 bases and J 8 bases, with 16 bases left between them. The CDR3 nucleotides are TGTGCCAGCAGTGAAGCGCGGGCAGCCCCCGCCGGCTACACCTTC. Translating it yields CASSEARAAPAGYTF.

The V call is TRBV10-3, the J call TRBJ1-1; D is unclear. CDR1 ENHRY and CDR2 SYGVKD come from the germline V gene. Trimming removed 3 bases from V and 5 bases from J, with 10 bases in between. CDR3 size: 13 residues. CDR3 sequence: CAISDKPGTEAFF. In DNA form, the CDR3 reads TGTGCCATCAGTGATAAGCCGGGGACTGAAGCTTTCTTT.

This clone was seen just once. J is TRBJ2-5 and V is TRBV7-8, with 11 bases identical to TRBD2. CDR1 and CDR2 from the germline V gene are SGHVS and FQNEAQ. The junction had 6 bases not matched to a gene; V was cut back by 5 bases and J by 4 bases. This CDR3 region has 15 residues. The CDR3 reads CASSNSGGARETQYF. CDR3 nucleotides: TGTGCCAGCAGCAATAGCGGGGGGGCCAGAGAGACCCAGTACTTC.

This clone was seen only a few times. V and J are TRBV3-1 (or the pseudogene TRBV3-2) and TRBJ2-1, with D possibly TRBD2 on 6 matching bases. This CDR3 comprises 17 residues. Germline V gene data show CDR1 as LGHDT and CDR2 as YNNKEL (reference sequence). V was pared by 4 bases and J by 0 bases, with 16 bases between. CDR3 sequence reads: CASSRRGAGSSYNEQFF. Here the CDR3 DNA reads TGTGCCAGCAGCCGCCGAGGGGCGGGGAGCTCCTACAATGAGCAGTTCTTC.